This TCR beta chain was captured by sequencing in a study of blood T cell repertoires in COVID-19. About the study: Samples representing acute and convalescent COVID-19 were sourced from the United States, Italy and Spain. T cells, B-cell-depleted T cells, or PBMCs supplied cDNA or gDNA.

The CDR3 has 13 residues. The ends were cut back, 2 bases at V and 4 bases at J, with 8 bases in the middle. Germline assignment: CDR1 SQVTM and CDR2 ANQGSEA. Assay used: immunoSEQ multiplex PCR; TCRdb lists only in-frame clones, some missing. The data hold approximately 96,000 clones, with 70% to 90% observed a single time. The receptor comes from a woman of 80 years or more with acute or convalescent COVID-19. The sequencing sample was made of peripheral blood. This chain links TRBV29-1 with TRBJ2-2; D perhaps matches TRBD2 (6 bases). CDR3 amino acids: CSVEWGGTGELFF. CDR3 DNA sequence: TGCAGCGTTGAATGGGGAGGCACCGGGGAGCTGTTTTTT.